The rows below give T cell receptor beta chains drawn from one sample of a study of T cell responses to AZD1222 COVID-19 vaccine. Here immunoSEQ multiplex PCR was the method, and the copy in TCRdb shows in-frame clones only, minus some. The table includes around 160,000 clones, roughly 87% detected once. This sample comprised peripheral blood, obtained on day 0 of AZD1222 vaccination. Receptor source: an adult in good health. Each CDR3 is given with its conserved first and last residue. D genes are given only for firm matches. Clone size is shown for a subset of rows, as once, few, many or a class of expanded clone.

>TRBD1|TRBV20-1|-|TRBJ1-1
TGCAGTGCCACTGACAGGGCGGAAGCTTTCTTT
CSATDRAEAFF
>-|TRBV7-2|-|TRBJ2-7
TGTGCCAGCAGCTTTTACGGCAGTTCCTACGAGCAGTACTTC
CASSFYGSSYEQYF
>-|TRBV19|-|TRBJ2-7
TGTGCCAGTAGTCGTCGCGGGGACCCATCCGAGCAGTACTTC
CASSRRGDPSEQYF
>TRBD2|TRBV5-6|-|TRBJ2-7
TGTGCCAGCAGCGCAGGACTAGCGGGAACCTACGAGCAGTACTTC
CASSAGLAGTYEQYF
>-|TRBV5-1|-|TRBJ2-6
TGCGCCAGCAGCCCCTCTGGGGCCAACGTCCTGACTTTC
CASSPSGANVLTF
>-|TRBV15|-|TRBJ2-2
TGTGCCACCAGCGAGCTTAGCGGAACGTCATGGACCGGGGAGCTGTTTTTT
CATSELSGTSWTGELFF
>TRBD1|TRBV18|-|TRBJ1-3
TGTGCCAGCTCACCAAAGACAGGGGTTGGAAACACCATATATTTT
CASSPKTGVGNTIYF
>TRBD1|TRBV5-1|-|TRBJ2-1
TGCGCCAGCACCTCAGACAGGGGGCTCACCTACAATGAGCAGTTCTTC
CASTSDRGLTYNEQFF
>-|TRBV14|-|TRBJ1-2
TGTGCCAGCAGCCAAGTGAGCGCAGGGTTTGGCGGCTACACCTTC
CASSQVSAGFGGYTF
>TRBD2|TRBV5-8|-|TRBJ2-3
TGTGCCAGCAGCTTGGGACTAGCGGGAGGGCCCACAGATACGCAGTATTTT
CASSLGLAGGPTDTQYF
>-|TRBV5-1|once|TRBJ2-2
TGCGCCAGCACGCCCGAATGGGGGACCGGGGAGCTGTTTTTT
CASTPEWGTGELFF
>TRBD2|TRBV5-4|once|TRBJ2-6
TGTGCCAGCAGGCGCTTGGGTTTTAGCGGGAGCGGTGGGGCCAACGTCCTGACTTTC
CASRRLGFSGSGGANVLTF
>-|TRBV3-1/TRBV3-2|-|TRBJ2-3
TGTGCCAGCAGCCACCGAGGGGGGCTTAACAGCACAGATACGCAGTATTTT
CASSHRGGLNSTDTQYF
>-|TRBV5-6|-|TRBJ2-1
TGTGCCAGCAGCCGACATAATGAGCAGTTCTTC
CASSRHNEQFF
>-|TRBV7-9|few|TRBJ1-1
TGTGCCAGCCGGGGAGCCGCTGAAGCTTTCTTT
CASRGAAEAFF
>-|TRBV21-1|-|TRBJ2-4
TGTGCCAGCAGCAAAGGGAAAAAGAAGCTAGCCAAAAACATTCAGTACTTC
CASSKGKKKLAKNIQYF
>TRBD2|TRBV4-1|-|TRBJ2-4
TGCGCCAGCAGCCCCTCTAGCGGGACCAATTACAAACGAGAAAACATTCAGTACTTC
CASSPSSGTNYKRENIQYF
>TRBD1|TRBV12-5|-|TRBJ1-2
TGTGCTAGTGGCTCAGACAGGGGCTATGGCTACACCTTC
CASGSDRGYGYTF
>TRBD2|TRBV7-9|few|TRBJ2-1
TGTGCCAGCAGCCGGGGGGGTATCTACAATGAGCAGTTCTTC
CASSRGGIYNEQFF
>TRBD1|TRBV19|-|TRBJ1-1
TGTGCCAGTAGTATAGGGACAGGACACACTGAAGCTTTCTTT
CASSIGTGHTEAFF
>-|TRBV6-5|-|TRBJ1-3
TGTGCCAGCAGGGCAGGGGTTGGTGGAAACACCATATATTTT
CASRAGVGGNTIYF
>-|TRBV10-3|-|TRBJ2-2
TGTGCCATCAGTGAGTCTCCCCCATCGGTCGGCACCGGGGAGCTGTTTTTT
CAISESPPSVGTGELFF
>-|TRBV5-5|-|TRBJ2-7
TGTGCCAGCAGCTCAATCGGGGCCAGATCCGGCGAGCAGTACTTC
CASSSIGARSGEQYF
>-|TRBV20-1|once|TRBJ2-6
TGCAGTGCTAGTCGGGGTTCTGGGGCCAACGTCCTGACTTTC
CSASRGSGANVLTF
>TRBD1|TRBV7-2|-|TRBJ1-3
TGTGCCAGCAGAATGACAGGGGCGGGTGGAAACACCATATATTTT
CASRMTGAGGNTIYF
>-|TRBV6-5|-|TRBJ1-1
TGTGCCAGCAGTTATGTCACGGGCACTGAAGCTTTCTTT
CASSYVTGTEAFF
>-|TRBV4-3|-|TRBJ1-2
TGCGCCAGCAGCCAAGAGGGAGGGGCCTATGGCTACACCTTC
CASSQEGGAYGYTF
>-|TRBV6-6|-|TRBJ2-3
TGTGCCAGCAGTTCCCACGACAGATCATCGGATACGCAGTATTTT
CASSSHDRSSDTQYF
>TRBD1|TRBV7-2|-|TRBJ1-4
TGTGCCAGCAGCTTAGAAGGGACAGGGGACAAAAAACTGTTTTTT
CASSLEGTGDKKLFF
>TRBD2|TRBV18|-|TRBJ2-5
TGTGCCAGCAAACGGACTAGCGAAGATGAGACCCAGTACTTC
CASKRTSEDETQYF
>TRBD1|TRBV3-1/TRBV3-2|-|TRBJ2-7
TGTGCCAGCAGTCGGGGACAGGCTTTCTCCTACGAGCAGTACTTC
CASSRGQAFSYEQYF
>-|TRBV6-4|-|TRBJ2-3
TGTGCCAGCAGTGAACGCGGGAGCACAGATACGCAGTATTTT
CASSERGSTDTQYF
>-|TRBV28|-|TRBJ1-1
TGTGCCAGCAGTTCACCTCAGGGTACTCATCCTATGAACACTGAAGCTTTCTTT
CASSSPQGTHPMNTEAFF
>-|TRBV19|-|TRBJ2-7
TGTGCCAGTAGCCGACGAGGGGAGGAGCAGTACTTC
CASSRRGEEQYF
>-|TRBV28|-|TRBJ2-7
TGTGCCAGCAGTTTACTCCGGGACCTAACATACGAGCAGTACTTC
CASSLLRDLTYEQYF
>-|TRBV4-3|-|TRBJ2-2
TGCGCCAGCAGCCAAGAATGGTCTAGGGGCACCGGGGAGCTGTTTTTT
CASSQEWSRGTGELFF
>-|TRBV7-9|-|TRBJ2-7
TGTGCCAGCAGCGCAACCTTTGGGACACCAACCTCCTACGAGCAGTACTTC
CASSATFGTPTSYEQYF